The 29 T cell receptor beta chains presented below share a single source sample, sequenced in a study of human T cells and chemical hapten exposure. One entry per CDR3 protein, called by TCRdb with MiXCR from the RACE reads. The profile shows about 82,000 distinct CDR3 sequences, 6.6% of them singletons. Documented time point: patch test 2, 6 weeks after DPC sensitization. The treatment is: therapeutic diphenylcyclopropenone sensitization with weekly scalp DPC. The specimen comprised whole blood, sampled in connection with sensitization to the hapten diphenylcyclopropenone (DPC). These receptors were taken from a woman in her thirties with alopecia areata. Some clones in this sample may be carry-over from other donors' samples.

This clonotype came up many times. J is TRBJ1-1 and V is TRBV7-2; 9 positions match TRBD1. Trimming at V came to 5 bases and at J to 8 bases, leaving 6 bases not matched to a gene. The length of the CDR3 is 13 residues. Germline-derived CDR1 and CDR2 are SGHTA and FQGNSA. CDR3 region: CASSPGGQGEAFF. The CDR3 coding sequence is TGTGCCAGCAGCCCCGGGGGACAGGGCGAAGCTTTCTTT.

Many counts were recorded for this clonotype. The chain has TRBV2 and TRBJ1-2; weak D call: TRBD1 (5 bases). The CDR3 spans 13 residues. V lost 2 bases to trimming and J lost 2 bases, with 6 bases between them. CDR1 is SNHLY, CDR2 FYNNEI, per germline. The CDR3 DNA reads TGTGCCAGCAGTGAACGACAGAACTATGGCTACACCTTC. The encoded protein is CASSERQNYGYTF. Filled out from reference TRBV2 and TRBJ1-2, the complete variable domain reads EPEVTQTPSHQVTQMGQEVILRCVPISNHLYFYWYRQILGQKVEFLVSFYNNEISEKSEIFDDQFSVERPDGSNFTLKIRSTKLEDSAMYFCASSERQNYGYTFGSGTRLTVV.

This clonotype came up many times. This chain connects TRBV14 to TRBJ2-1; the D is unclear. The CDR3 is 14 amino acids. The V end lost 3 bases, the J end lost 4 bases, and 10 bases lay between the germline ends. CDR1 and CDR2 from the germline V gene are SGHDN and FVKESK. The CDR3 DNA follows: TGTGCCAGCAGCCACCTATCCCTTTACAATGAGCAGTTCTTC. It codes for CASSHLSLYNEQFF.

This chain links TRBV5-1 with TRBJ1-1; tentatively, D is TRBD1 (5 bases). The V end lost 1 base, the J end lost 1 base, and 8 bases lay between the germline ends. The CDR3 has 14 amino acids. The germline V gene has CDR1 SGHRS and CDR2 YFSETQ. CDR3 nucleotide sequence: TGCGCCAGCAGCTTGAGACAGCAGAACACTGAAGCTTTCTTT. Protein product: CASSLRQQNTEAFF. The full variable domain, in which reference TRBV5-1 and TRBJ1-1 provide the parts outside the CDR3, is KAGVTQTPRYLIKTRGQQVTLSCSPISGHRSVSWYQQTPGQGLQFLFEYFSETQRNKGNFPGRFSGRQFSNSRSEMNVSTLELGDSALYLCASSLRQQNTEAFFGQGTRLTVV.

The genes are TRBV6-1 and TRBJ1-1; 9 bases are a match to TRBD1. Germline V lookup: CDR1 MNHNS, CDR2 SASEGT. Trimming cost V 1 base and J 6 bases; bases outside gene matches: 9. CDR3 length equals 16 residues. CDR3 nucleotides: TGTGCCAGCAGTGAAGGGTCAGACAGGGGGGGATCTGAAGCTTTCTTT. Its protein is CASSEGSDRGGSEAFF.

Notes on this clonotype: One end of the junction does not line up with germline, which may come from a read error. V gene TRBV20-1 combines with J gene TRBJ2-2, with a weak D call TRBD1 (5 bases). From germline, CDR1 is DFQATT and CDR2 SNEGSKA (reference sequence). The CDR3 consists of 13 residues. The CDR3 loop reads CSVRQHFTGELFF. The CDR3 DNA follows: TGCAGTGTTAGACAGCACTTCACCGGGGAGCTGTTTTTT.

This clonotype was counted many times. This rearrangement joins TRBV5-1 to TRBJ2-3; D remains ambiguous. This CDR3 is 16 amino acids long. Germline V gives CDR1 SGHRS, CDR2 YFSETQ. V gave up 0 bases and J gave up 0 bases, with 11 bases separating them. CDR3 DNA sequence: TGCGCCAGCAGCTTGGGTCCCCTCACTAGCACAGATACGCAGTATTTT. Residues: CASSLGPLTSTDTQYF.

A remark on this clonotype: This may arise from a read error, as a much more abundant clone is one base away. The V call is TRBV6-5, the J call TRBJ1-3; D is undetermined. Germline V gene data show CDR1 as MNHEY and CDR2 as SVGAGI. The CDR3 is made up of 17 amino acids. V shed 6 bases and J shed 6 bases, with 24 bases lying between them. CDR3 sequence reads: CASSPSGAGSSLNTIYF. As DNA, the CDR3 is TGTGCCAGCAGCCCGTCCGGAGCGGGCTCTTCCTTAAACACCATATATTTT.

As regards this clonotype: Here the CDR3 omits its conserved ending phenylalanine or tryptophan, so a read error is the likely source. The V gene is TRBV5-1, the J gene TRBJ2-3, with 7 bases that match TRBD1. There are 14 residues in the CDR3. V lost 2 bases, J lost 2 bases, and 2 bases stayed unmatched. Per germline, CDR1 SGHRS and CDR2 YFSETQ. CDR3 loop: CASSFGQVTDTQYL. As DNA, the CDR3 is TGCGCCAGCAGCTTCGGACAGGTCACAGATACGCAGTATTTG.

This clonotype was detected many times. The J gene is TRBJ2-2, the V gene TRBV2; D gene unclear. Trimming took off 3 bases at V and 7 bases at J, with 12 bases between the two ends. The CDR3 contains 14 residues. Germline values: CDR1 SNHLY, CDR2 FYNNEI. CDR3 nucleotides: TGTGCCAGCAGTGAGACCCCCGTAGGCGGGGAGCTGTTTTTT. Translating gives CASSETPVGGELFF.

This clonotype has a count of ten or more. This rearrangement joins TRBV20-1 to TRBJ2-7, with D possibly TRBD1 on 5 matching bases. Between the trimmed V and J ends, which lost 4 bases and 6 bases, there was a span of 13 bases. From germline, CDR1 is DFQATT and CDR2 SNEGSKA (reference sequence). This CDR3 contains 12 residues. CDR3 nucleotide sequence: TGCAGTGCTATGGGCAGGGCTGGCGAGCAGTACTTC. This translates into CSAMGRAGEQYF.

This clonotype showed up many times. The chain carries TRBV3-1 and TRBJ2-3; D possibly corresponds to TRBD2 (5 bases). CDR1 and CDR2 (germline): LGHDT, YNNKEL (reference sequence). The CDR3 consists of 16 residues. Trimming cost V 1 base and J 0 bases, with 11 bases left between them. In DNA, the CDR3 is TGTGCCAGCAGCCAAGTAGCGTCCCCTAGCACAGATACGCAGTATTTT. This encodes CASSQVASPSTDTQYF.

This clonotype was detected a few times. This may arise from a read error, as a much more abundant clone is one base away. The rearrangement uses TRBV7-3 and TRBJ1-1; 7 bases line up with TRBD1. Germline V CDR1 and CDR2: SGHTA, FQGTGA. The CDR3 runs to 14 residues. CDR3 bases: TGTGTCAGCAGCTTAGACAGGGTGAACACTGAAGCTTTCTTT. Amino acids: CVSSLDRVNTEAFF. The full variable domain, in which reference TRBV7-3 and TRBJ1-1 provide the parts outside the CDR3, is GAGVSQTPSNKVTEKGKYVELRCDPISGHTALYWYRQSLGQGPEFLIYFQGTGAADDSGLPNDRFFAVRPEGSVSTLKIQRTERGDSAVYLCVSSLDRVNTEAFFGQGTRLTVV.

CDR3 bases: TGCAGCGTTGAATTTTTAGGACAGGGCGGGACCGGGGAGCTGTTTTTT. This translates into CSVEFLGQGGTGELFF. This chain uses TRBV29-1 with TRBJ2-2; 8 positions agree with TRBD1. Per the germline V gene, CDR1 is SQVTM and CDR2 is ANQGSEA. V shed 2 bases and J 5 bases; nucleotides not matched to a gene: 10. The length of the CDR3 is 16 residues.

The chain joins TRBV29-1 to TRBJ1-6; 7 positions agree with TRBD1. The CDR3 totals 13 residues. Germline loops: CDR1 SQVTM, CDR2 ANQGSEA. Trimming removed 5 bases from V and 3 bases from J; junction bases left unmatched: 1. The CDR3 DNA reads TGCAGCGTTCAGGGGGACTATAATTCACCCCTCCACTTT. This gives the protein CSVQGDYNSPLHF.

This clonotype was counted between two and nine times. The chain combines TRBV20-1 with TRBJ2-7; 10 bases map to TRBD2. This CDR3 region has 15 residues. Trimming cost V 5 bases and J 2 bases; bases outside gene matches: 9. The germline CDR1 and CDR2 sequences are DFQATT and SNEGSKA (reference sequence). The CDR3 here is CSASLAGGHTYEQYF. CDR3 DNA: TGCAGTGCTTCCTTAGCGGGGGGCCATACCTACGAGCAGTACTTC.

In this sample, this clonotype turned up a few times. The chain links TRBV7-8 to TRBJ1-1; D possibly corresponds to TRBD1 (5 bases). V was trimmed by 5 bases and J by 10 bases, leaving 29 bases between them. The V gene's germline CDR1 is SGHVS and CDR2 FQNEAQ. This CDR3 is built from 17 residues. This CDR3 reads CASSIIPSTGDRYRAFF. In DNA, the CDR3 is TGTGCCAGCAGCATAATCCCCAGCACGGGGGATCGCTATCGAGCTTTCTTT.

This clonotype was picked up many times. The chain uses TRBV6-5 and TRBJ2-6; TRBD1 agrees at 9 bases. Per germline, CDR1 MNHEY and CDR2 SVGAGI. Trimming at V came to 5 bases and at J to 0 bases, leaving 11 bases not matched to a gene. This CDR3 is 19 amino acids long. The CDR3 is CASSRRGQGTASGANVLTF. The CDR3 bases are TGTGCCAGCAGTCGCCGAGGACAGGGGACTGCCTCTGGGGCCAACGTCCTGACTTTC.

Only a few counts were recorded for this clonotype. V and J are TRBV9 and TRBJ1-6; D is unresolved. V was shortened by 0 bases and J by 2 bases, with 9 bases between the two germline ends. The CDR3 is 16 residues long. The germline V gene encodes CDR1 SGDLS and CDR2 YYNGEE. CDR3 region: CASSVGIAAYNSPLHF. CDR3 nucleotide sequence: TGTGCCAGCAGCGTAGGAATAGCAGCCTATAATTCACCCCTCCACTTT.

This clonotype occurred many times. The CDR3 DNA reads as TGTGCCAGCAGTTCCTTAGGACAGCGCACAGATACGCAGTATTTT. The encoded protein is CASSSLGQRTDTQYF. The gene calls are TRBV6-5 and TRBJ2-3; D possibly corresponds to TRBD1 (6 bases). The CDR3 loop spans 15 amino acids. V lost 4 bases, J lost 1 base, and 12 bases lay in between. Germline V CDR1 and CDR2: MNHEY, SVGAGI.

The chain has TRBV6-2 or TRBV6-3 and TRBJ1-2; 8 nucleotides align to TRBD1. This CDR3 has 16 amino acids. V dropped 4 bases and J dropped 5; count of bases not matched to a gene: 12. CDR1 and CDR2 (germline): MNHEY, SVGEGT. The CDR3 reads CASSWKKPGTGYGYTF. CDR3 in DNA: TGTGCCAGCAGTTGGAAAAAACCCGGGACAGGTTATGGCTACACCTTC.

This clonotype occurred many times. The chain couples TRBV6-1 to TRBJ2-3; 10 bases are shared with TRBD2. Germline V gene data show CDR1 as MNHNS and CDR2 as SASEGT. J gave up 10 bases and V 2 bases, and 21 bases lay outside the gene matches. The CDR3 extends over 19 amino acids. The CDR3 spells CASSERLWLTSGSAIAQYF. In nucleotides, the CDR3 is TGTGCCAGCAGTGAAAGGTTATGGCTGACTAGCGGGTCTGCGATTGCGCAGTATTTT.

In this sample, this clonotype turned up many times. This chain uses TRBV3-1 with TRBJ2-1; tentative D call: TRBD2 (6 bases). This CDR3 region has 13 residues. Per germline, CDR1 LGHDT and CDR2 YNNKEL (reference sequence). Trimming removed 4 bases at V and 10 bases at J, with 14 bases between. The CDR3 reads CASSPLRGTEQFF. CDR3 nucleotides: TGTGCCAGCAGCCCCCTCCGGGGGACCGAGCAGTTCTTC.

This clonotype occurred many times. The chain joins TRBV2 to TRBJ2-2, with D possibly being TRBD1 (6 bases). Between the trimmed V and J ends, which lost 2 bases and 2 bases, there was a span of 9 bases. The CDR3 contains 15 residues. Germline V gives CDR1 SNHLY, CDR2 FYNNEI. The CDR3 coding sequence is TGTGCCAGCAGTGAATGGGGGCTTAACACCGGGGAGCTGTTTTTT. The encoded protein is CASSEWGLNTGELFF.

This clonotype has a count of ten or more. The chain recombines TRBV12-3 or TRBV12-4 with TRBJ2-5; no clear D gene. The CDR3 extends over 14 amino acids. The V end was cut by 1 base, the J end by 0 bases, with 6 bases between. CDR3 coding DNA: TGTGCCAGCAGTTTAGACAGAGACCAAGAGACCCAGTACTTC. Its protein product is CASSLDRDQETQYF.

This clonotype was recorded many times. This chain connects TRBV29-1 to TRBJ2-1, with TRBD1 identical over 11 bases. After removal of 3 bases from V and 7 bases from J, the junction contained 8 bases not matched to a gene. Germline CDR1 reads SQVTM; CDR2 reads ANQGSEA. The CDR3 loop spans 15 amino acids. The CDR3 nucleotides read TGCAGCGTTGAGACCGGGACAGGGGGACGGAATGAGCAGTTCTTC. Protein: CSVETGTGGRNEQFF.

Only a few counts were recorded for this clonotype. The rearrangement links TRBV7-2 to TRBJ1-5, with D possibly matching TRBD1 (5 bases). The CDR3 is 15 amino acids. V lost 5 bases and J lost 4, with 15 bases in between. CDR1 and CDR2 (germline): SGHTA, FQGNSA. CDR3 sequence (DNA): TGTGCCAGCAGCCCTCTCCGGGGGTCGAATCAGCCCCAGCATTTT. Amino acid sequence: CASSPLRGSNQPQHF.

V and J are TRBV12-3 or TRBV12-4 and TRBJ2-3; TRBD1 agrees at 7 bases. CDR3 length: 11 amino acids. The CDR3, as DNA: TGTGCTACAGGGGCGGCAGATACGCAGTATTTT. It specifies CATGAADTQYF.

This clonotype was detected only a few times. Here the CDR3 reads CSALSGSGELFF. The CDR3 DNA reads TGCAGTGCCCTAAGCGGGTCCGGGGAGCTGTTTTTT. This chain uses TRBV20-1 with TRBJ2-2, with D possibly being TRBD2 (6 bases). CDR3 length equals 12 residues. V was trimmed by 6 bases and J by 6 bases, leaving 11 bases between them. The germline V gene has CDR1 DFQATT and CDR2 SNEGSKA (reference sequence).